Listed below are T cell receptor beta chains from one sample, sequenced in a study of T cell responses to AZD1222 COVID-19 vaccine. TCRdb's copy holds only in-frame clones and misses some; the assay was immunoSEQ multiplex PCR. Of around 190,000 clones listed, about nine tenths were seen once; the top ten hold approximately 1.6%. Sequences were derived from peripheral blood, sampled 28 days after the second AZD1222 dose. Receptors originate from an adult who received the AZD1222 COVID-19 vaccine. CDR3s include the opening cysteine and the closing phenylalanine or tryptophan. The D gene is left open where the match is weak. Size is stated for part of the rows, as once, few or many counts, or as a class when the clone is expanded.

d_gene: NA
v_gene: TRBV10-3
abundance: few
j_gene: TRBJ1-1
CDR3aa: CAIGPGRTEAFF
CDR3nt: TGTGCCATCGGGCCAGGTCGCACTGAAGCTTTCTTT

d_gene: NA
v_gene: TRBV3-1/TRBV3-2
abundance: NA
j_gene: TRBJ1-5
CDR3aa: CASSQGSGNQPQHF
CDR3nt: TGTGCCAGCAGCCAGGGAAGCGGCAATCAGCCCCAGCATTTT

d_gene: TRBD1
v_gene: TRBV18
abundance: NA
j_gene: TRBJ2-3
CDR3aa: CASSRGQGTDTQYF
CDR3nt: TGTGCCAGCTCACGTGGACAGGGCACAGATACGCAGTATTTT

d_gene: NA
v_gene: TRBV9
abundance: once
j_gene: TRBJ1-4
CDR3aa: CASSVDRQLNEKLFF
CDR3nt: TGTGCCAGCAGCGTAGATAGACAGCTTAATGAAAAACTGTTTTTT

d_gene: NA
v_gene: TRBV2
abundance: once
j_gene: TRBJ2-7
CDR3aa: CASKLEDLVTYEQYF
CDR3nt: TGTGCCAGCAAGCTCGAGGACCTAGTAACCTACGAGCAGTACTTC

d_gene: NA
v_gene: TRBV9
abundance: NA
j_gene: TRBJ2-1
CDR3aa: CASSVGVAYNEQFF
CDR3nt: TGTGCCAGCAGCGTAGGGGTAGCCTACAATGAGCAGTTCTTC

d_gene: TRBD1
v_gene: TRBV4-2
abundance: few
j_gene: TRBJ2-5
CDR3aa: CASSQRTGGETQYF
CDR3nt: TGTGCCAGCAGCCAAAGGACAGGGGGAGAGACCCAGTACTTC

d_gene: NA
v_gene: TRBV9
abundance: NA
j_gene: TRBJ2-3
CDR3aa: CASSRTAGATDTQYF
CDR3nt: TGTGCCAGCAGCCGGACGGCGGGGGCCACAGATACGCAGTATTTT

d_gene: NA
v_gene: TRBV9
abundance: once
j_gene: TRBJ1-5
CDR3aa: CASSGRGEQPQHF
CDR3nt: TGTGCCAGCAGCGGACGAGGAGAACAGCCCCAGCATTTT

d_gene: TRBD1
v_gene: TRBV18
abundance: NA
j_gene: TRBJ1-5
CDR3aa: CASSPRQGDNQPQHF
CDR3nt: TGTGCCAGCTCACCCCGACAGGGGGACAATCAGCCCCAGCATTTT

d_gene: TRBD1
v_gene: TRBV7-2
abundance: NA
j_gene: TRBJ1-1
CDR3aa: CASSLAGQMNTEAFF
CDR3nt: TGTGCCAGCAGCTTAGCGGGACAGATGAACACTGAAGCTTTCTTT

d_gene: NA
v_gene: TRBV2
abundance: NA
j_gene: TRBJ2-3
CDR3aa: CATKGTLSPPDTQYF
CDR3nt: TGTGCCACGAAGGGGACTCTGTCCCCCCCAGATACGCAGTATTTT

d_gene: TRBD1
v_gene: TRBV6-2/TRBV6-3
abundance: NA
j_gene: TRBJ1-5
CDR3aa: CASSPTGSNQPQHF
CDR3nt: TGTGCCAGCAGCCCGACAGGGAGCAATCAGCCCCAGCATTTT

d_gene: TRBD2
v_gene: TRBV7-9
abundance: NA
j_gene: TRBJ2-3
CDR3aa: CASSQGGSGRDTQYF
CDR3nt: TGTGCCAGCAGCCAAGGCGGGAGCGGGCGGGATACGCAGTATTTT

d_gene: NA
v_gene: TRBV5-1
abundance: NA
j_gene: TRBJ1-1
CDR3aa: CASSLGRAEGHTEAFF
CDR3nt: TGCGCCAGCAGCTTAGGGAGGGCCGAGGGTCACACTGAAGCTTTCTTT

d_gene: TRBD2
v_gene: TRBV5-1
abundance: once
j_gene: TRBJ2-1
CDR3aa: CASSHQTSGRVNEQFF
CDR3nt: TGCGCCAGCAGCCACCAGACTAGCGGGAGGGTTAATGAGCAGTTCTTC

d_gene: TRBD1
v_gene: TRBV9
abundance: NA
j_gene: TRBJ2-7
CDR3aa: CASRSGTGTSEQYF
CDR3nt: TGTGCCAGCAGGTCCGGGACAGGGACCAGCGAGCAGTACTTC

d_gene: NA
v_gene: TRBV10-3
abundance: NA
j_gene: TRBJ2-7
CDR3aa: CAISPAYEQYF
CDR3nt: TGTGCCATCTCTCCCGCCTACGAGCAGTACTTC

d_gene: NA
v_gene: TRBV7-9
abundance: NA
j_gene: TRBJ2-7
CDR3aa: CASSLSTSYEQYF
CDR3nt: TGTGCCAGCAGCTTATCCACCTCCTACGAGCAGTACTTC

d_gene: NA
v_gene: TRBV13
abundance: NA
j_gene: TRBJ1-2
CDR3aa: CASSGVTRGALYGYTF
CDR3nt: TGTGCCAGCAGCGGAGTCACAAGGGGGGCCCTGTATGGCTACACCTTC

d_gene: TRBD1
v_gene: TRBV10-2
abundance: few
j_gene: TRBJ2-2
CDR3aa: CASSPHPTGDGELFF
CDR3nt: TGCGCCAGCAGCCCACACCCGACAGGGGACGGGGAGCTGTTTTTT

d_gene: NA
v_gene: TRBV7-3
abundance: NA
j_gene: TRBJ1-1
CDR3aa: CASSTSSTVNTEAFF
CDR3nt: TGTGCCAGCAGCACTTCTTCGACAGTGAACACTGAAGCTTTCTTT

d_gene: NA
v_gene: TRBV10-3
abundance: NA
j_gene: TRBJ2-1
CDR3aa: CAISRGTTRNEQFF
CDR3nt: TGTGCCATCAGCAGGGGTACGACACGGAATGAGCAGTTCTTC

d_gene: TRBD1
v_gene: TRBV6-2/TRBV6-3
abundance: NA
j_gene: TRBJ1-5
CDR3aa: CASSYGTGGLSNQPQHF
CDR3nt: TGTGCCAGCAGTTACGGGACAGGGGGTCTCAGCAATCAGCCCCAGCATTTT

d_gene: NA
v_gene: TRBV29-1
abundance: NA
j_gene: TRBJ2-1
CDR3aa: CSASGSSYNEQFF
CDR3nt: TGCAGCGCTTCGGGAAGCTCCTACAATGAGCAGTTCTTC

d_gene: NA
v_gene: TRBV7-2
abundance: NA
j_gene: TRBJ2-2
CDR3aa: CASSSQPSGRLNTGELFF
CDR3nt: TGTGCCAGCAGCAGCCAACCATCGGGACGGCTGAACACCGGGGAGCTGTTTTTT

d_gene: NA
v_gene: TRBV27
abundance: NA
j_gene: TRBJ1-3
CDR3aa: CASSPGGSSGNTIYF
CDR3nt: TGTGCCAGCAGTCCCGGGGGGAGCTCTGGAAACACCATATATTTT

d_gene: NA
v_gene: TRBV12-3/TRBV12-4
abundance: few
j_gene: TRBJ1-4
CDR3aa: CASRRLGEKLFF
CDR3nt: TGTGCCAGCAGACGCCTTGGGGAAAAACTGTTTTTT

d_gene: NA
v_gene: TRBV11-2
abundance: NA
j_gene: TRBJ1-2
CDR3aa: CASTPGRHGYTF
CDR3nt: TGTGCCAGCACCCCAGGCCGCCATGGCTACACCTTC

d_gene: TRBD1
v_gene: TRBV6-5
abundance: NA
j_gene: TRBJ2-7
CDR3aa: CASGTGSYEQYF
CDR3nt: TGTGCCAGCGGGACAGGCTCCTACGAGCAGTACTTC

d_gene: NA
v_gene: TRBV30
abundance: NA
j_gene: TRBJ1-1
CDR3aa: CAWSVVMGAEAFF
CDR3nt: TGTGCCTGGAGTGTGGTAATGGGGGCTGAAGCTTTCTTT

d_gene: NA
v_gene: TRBV2
abundance: NA
j_gene: TRBJ2-5
CDR3aa: CASNGGIQETQYF
CDR3nt: TGTGCCAGCAATGGGGGAATCCAAGAGACCCAGTACTTC

d_gene: NA
v_gene: TRBV6-6
abundance: NA
j_gene: TRBJ1-3
CDR3aa: CASSPLQGDVSGNTIYF
CDR3nt: TGTGCCAGCAGTCCACTCCAAGGGGACGTCTCTGGAAACACCATATATTTT

d_gene: TRBD1
v_gene: TRBV7-9
abundance: NA
j_gene: TRBJ2-7
CDR3aa: CASSRRDRGLQQYF
CDR3nt: TGTGCCAGCAGCAGAAGGGACAGGGGACTCCAGCAGTACTTC

d_gene: NA
v_gene: TRBV7-2
abundance: NA
j_gene: TRBJ2-1
CDR3aa: CASSPSPPLNEQFF
CDR3nt: TGTGCCAGCAGCCCTTCCCCCCCACTCAATGAGCAGTTCTTC

d_gene: TRBD1
v_gene: TRBV30
abundance: NA
j_gene: TRBJ1-6
CDR3aa: CAWSEGQVGQPLHF
CDR3nt: TGTGCCTGGAGTGAGGGACAGGTGGGTCAGCCCCTCCACTTT

d_gene: NA
v_gene: TRBV7-2
abundance: NA
j_gene: TRBJ2-5
CDR3aa: CASSLRAGRETQYF
CDR3nt: TGTGCCAGCAGCTTACGAGCAGGGCGAGAGACCCAGTACTTC

d_gene: TRBD1
v_gene: TRBV7-3
abundance: NA
j_gene: TRBJ2-7
CDR3aa: CASSPGTGMLYEQYF
CDR3nt: TGTGCCAGCAGCCCAGGGACAGGGATGCTCTACGAGCAGTACTTC

d_gene: TRBD2
v_gene: TRBV9
abundance: NA
j_gene: TRBJ2-1
CDR3aa: CASSDSAGTSGRAIEQFF
CDR3nt: TGTGCCAGCAGCGACAGCGCCGGGACTAGCGGGAGGGCCATTGAGCAGTTCTTC

d_gene: NA
v_gene: TRBV11-3
abundance: NA
j_gene: TRBJ2-3
CDR3aa: CASSSLGPQYF
CDR3nt: TGTGCCAGCAGCTCACTAGGTCCGCAGTATTTT

d_gene: TRBD1
v_gene: TRBV19
abundance: NA
j_gene: TRBJ2-7
CDR3aa: CASSAAGTGGYEQYF
CDR3nt: TGTGCCAGTAGTGCCGCCGGGACAGGGGGTTACGAGCAGTACTTC